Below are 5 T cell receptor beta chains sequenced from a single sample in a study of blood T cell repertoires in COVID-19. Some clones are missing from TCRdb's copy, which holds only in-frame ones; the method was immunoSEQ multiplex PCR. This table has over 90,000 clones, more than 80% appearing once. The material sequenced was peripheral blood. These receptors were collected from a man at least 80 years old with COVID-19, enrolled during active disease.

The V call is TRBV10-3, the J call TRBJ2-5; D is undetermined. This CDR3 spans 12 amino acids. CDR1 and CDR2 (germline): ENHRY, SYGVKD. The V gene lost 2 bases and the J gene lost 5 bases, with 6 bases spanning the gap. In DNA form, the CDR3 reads TGTGCCATCAGTGAGGACGGGGAGACCCAGTACTTC. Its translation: CAISEDGETQYF.

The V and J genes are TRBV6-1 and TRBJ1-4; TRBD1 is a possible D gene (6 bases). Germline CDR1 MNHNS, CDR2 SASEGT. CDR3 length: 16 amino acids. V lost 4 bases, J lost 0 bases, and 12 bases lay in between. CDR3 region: CASSVTTGSTNEKLFF. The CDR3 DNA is TGTGCCAGCAGTGTTACGACAGGTTCAACTAATGAAAAACTGTTTTTT.

The CDR3 region is CASSPGQGTYNEQFF. CDR3 in DNA: TGTGCCAGCAGCCCGGGACAGGGTACCTACAATGAGCAGTTCTTC. The rearrangement joins TRBV5-6 to TRBJ2-1; 9 bases are shared with TRBD1. The CDR3 runs to 15 residues. Germline V lookup: CDR1 SGHDT, CDR2 YYEEEE. After removal of 4 bases from V and 2 bases from J, the junction contained 4 bases not matched to a gene.

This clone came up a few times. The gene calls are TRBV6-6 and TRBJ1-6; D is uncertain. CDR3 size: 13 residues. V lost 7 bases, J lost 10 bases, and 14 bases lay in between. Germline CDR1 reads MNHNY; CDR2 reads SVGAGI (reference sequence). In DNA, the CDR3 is TGTGCCAGCATCACTAGTCGGGGATCACCCCTCCACTTT. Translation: CASITSRGSPLHF.

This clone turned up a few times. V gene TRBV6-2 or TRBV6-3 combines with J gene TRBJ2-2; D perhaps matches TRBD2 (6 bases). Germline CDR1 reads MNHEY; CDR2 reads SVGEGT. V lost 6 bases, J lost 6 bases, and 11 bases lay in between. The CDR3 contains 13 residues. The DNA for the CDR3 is TGTGCCAGCAGCCTCTCGGGGGCCGGGGAGCTGTTTTTT. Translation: CASSLSGAGELFF.